Following are 21 T cell receptor beta chains from one sample sequenced in a study of T cells expressing NK-cell markers. TCRdb reprocessed the 5' RACE reads and reports one entry per CDR3 protein, with no DNA. The sample includes hundreds of thousands of distinct CDR3 sequences. The sequencing input was blood T cells: a sorted CD56 or NKG2C T cell subset, CD4+ or CD8+ T cells, or bulk PBMC T cells (not recorded which). Source of these receptors: a man aged 18-69 years in good health.

The chain couples TRBV6-5 to TRBJ2-5; TCRdb gives TRBD2 as the D gene, but with no DNA this cannot be confirmed. Germline V gives CDR1 MNHEY, CDR2 SVGAGI. This CDR3 is built from 14 residues. The chain's CDR3 is CASSYIAGVETQYF.

The chain combines TRBV12-3 or TRBV12-4 with TRBJ2-2; TCRdb selects TRBD1, and the lack of DNA leaves this call unchecked. The CDR3 has 14 residues. The CDR3 here is CASSAGPNTGELFF.

The chain uses TRBV5-1 and TRBJ2-1. Germline V gene data show CDR1 as SGHRS and CDR2 as YFSETQ. CDR3 size: 15 residues. The CDR3 spells CASSVGVTAYNEQFF.

The CDR3 sequence: CASSLPRNRGPSQPQHF. This chain uses TRBV11-2 with TRBJ1-5; TCRdb's D call, TRBD1, is unchecked because there is no DNA. The CDR3 loop spans 17 amino acids. Germline CDR1 SGHAT, CDR2 FQNNGV.

The CDR3 spells CASSDLQGGSTEAFF. V and J are TRBV2 and TRBJ1-1. CDR1 is SNHLY, CDR2 FYNNEI, per germline. There are 15 residues in the CDR3.

This chain connects TRBV7-9 to TRBJ2-1. Germline CDR1 SEHNR, CDR2 FQNEAQ (reference sequence). This CDR3 contains 14 residues. The CDR3: CASSLWNYDNEQFF.

The chain employs TRBV20-1 and TRBJ1-6; TCRdb outputs TRBD1, but without DNA this stays unchecked. This CDR3 region has 15 residues. Germline CDR1 is DFQATT and CDR2 is SNEGSKA (reference sequence). CDR3: CSASLTGAFGSPLHF.

The chain uses TRBV27 and TRBJ2-2; absent DNA, TCRdb's TRBD1 call cannot be checked. CDR3 length: 15 amino acids. Germline loops: CDR1 MNHEY, CDR2 SMNVEV (reference sequence). The CDR3 sequence is CASSPGTGANGELFF.

The CDR3: CASSLFVRTVNQPQHF. V is TRBV28 and J is TRBJ1-5; without DNA, the TCRdb call of TRBD1 cannot be checked. The length of the CDR3 is 16 residues. Germline assignment: CDR1 MDHEN and CDR2 SYDVKM. The variable domain in full, completed from reference TRBV28 and TRBJ1-5, reads DVKVTQSSRYLVKRTGEKVFLECVQDMDHENMFWYRQDPGLGLRLIYFSYDVKMKEKGDIPEGYSVSREKKERFSLILESASTNQTSMYLCASSLFVRTVNQPQHFGDGTRLSIL.

CDR3 protein: CASSESFERLQETQYF. The chain uses TRBV25-1 and TRBJ2-5. The CDR3 has 16 amino acids. Germline lookup yields CDR1 MGHDK and CDR2 SYGVNS.

The chain couples TRBV27 to TRBJ2-1; no DNA is available, so the TRBD2 call from TCRdb remains unchecked. CDR1 and CDR2 from the germline V gene are MNHEY and SMNVEV (reference sequence). The CDR3 is made up of 16 amino acids. This CDR3 reads CASSLSLLTSVDEQFF.

The chain carries TRBV12-3 or TRBV12-4 and TRBJ2-3. This CDR3 has 14 residues. CDR3 loop: CASSQRHLTDTQYF.

J is TRBJ1-4 and V is TRBV9. The germline V gene encodes CDR1 SGDLS and CDR2 YYNGEE. The CDR3 covers 13 residues. Here the CDR3 reads CASSVGTNEKLFF. Full variable domain (rest looked up from reference TRBV9 and TRBJ1-4): DSGVTQTPKHLITATGQRVTLRCSPRSGDLSVYWYQQSLDQGLQFLIQYYNGEERAKGNILERFSAQQFPDLHSELNLSSLELGDSALYFCASSVGTNEKLFFGSGTQLSVL.

This clonotype counts as medium-sized (0.01 to 0.1%) by frequency. J is TRBJ2-1 and V is TRBV10-3; TCRdb designates TRBD2, a call that cannot be tested without DNA. Germline CDR1 and CDR2: ENHRY and SYGVKD. The CDR3 extends over 15 amino acids. This chain's CDR3 is CAISELAGGPNEQFF.

The chain combines TRBV9 with TRBJ2-1; TCRdb's assignment of TRBD1 cannot be checked, as there is no DNA. Germline V lookup: CDR1 SGDLS, CDR2 YYNGEE. CDR3 length: 16 residues. CDR3 sequence: CASSAMAGRLYNEQFF.

The chain is built from TRBV7-8 and TRBJ2-1; TCRdb's assignment of TRBD1 cannot be checked, as there is no DNA. The germline CDR1 and CDR2 sequences are SGHVS and FQNEAQ. This CDR3 contains 13 residues. CDR3 residues: CASSLREVGGQFF.

This chain joins TRBV5-5 and TRBJ2-3; there is no DNA to check the TCRdb D call of TRBD1. Looked up from germline, CDR1 is SGHKS and CDR2 is YYEKEE (reference sequence). This CDR3 comprises 16 residues. CDR3 sequence reads: CASSPRFAGDTDTQYF.

The chain couples TRBV6-2 or TRBV6-3 to TRBJ1-2. Germline CDR1 and CDR2: MNHEY and SVGEGT. The length of the CDR3 is 16 residues. The CDR3 here is CASRPHRGRIFYGYTF.

V is TRBV2 and J is TRBJ2-2. This CDR3 has 17 amino acids. The germline V gene has CDR1 SNHLY and CDR2 FYNNEI. The CDR3 sequence is CASSEPVSRSDTGELFF.

CDR3 loop: CASSDFWNTGELFF. The chain joins TRBV2 to TRBJ2-2. The CDR3 extends over 14 amino acids. CDR1 and CDR2 (germline): SNHLY, FYNNEI.

V is TRBV6-6 and J is TRBJ1-6; TCRdb picks TRBD1, but there is no DNA to check that call. Germline CDR1 is MNHNY and CDR2 is SVGAGI (reference sequence). This CDR3 comprises 12 residues. The CDR3 reads CASTKGDSPLHF.